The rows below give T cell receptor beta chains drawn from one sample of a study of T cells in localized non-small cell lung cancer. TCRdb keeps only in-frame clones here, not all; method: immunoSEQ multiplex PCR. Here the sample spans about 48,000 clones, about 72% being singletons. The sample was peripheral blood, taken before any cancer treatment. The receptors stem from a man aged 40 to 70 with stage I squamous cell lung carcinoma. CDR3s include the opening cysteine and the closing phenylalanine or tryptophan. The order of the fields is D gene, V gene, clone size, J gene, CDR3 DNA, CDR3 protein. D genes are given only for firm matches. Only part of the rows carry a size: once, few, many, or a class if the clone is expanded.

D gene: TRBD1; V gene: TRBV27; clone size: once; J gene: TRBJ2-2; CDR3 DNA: TGTGCCAGCAGGAGAACAGGGGGCGGCGGGGAGCTGTTTTTT; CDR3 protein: CASRRTGGGGELFF
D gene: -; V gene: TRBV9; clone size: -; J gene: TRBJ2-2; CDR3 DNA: TGTGCCAGCAGCCCGCAGGGGATGGGCACCGGGGAGCTGTTTTTT; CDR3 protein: CASSPQGMGTGELFF
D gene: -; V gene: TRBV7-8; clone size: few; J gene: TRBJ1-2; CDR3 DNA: TGTGCCAGCAGCTTAGAGGCAAGGGAAGGCTACACCTTC; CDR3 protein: CASSLEAREGYTF
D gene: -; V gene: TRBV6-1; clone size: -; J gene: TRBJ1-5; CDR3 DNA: TGTGCCAGCAGTGAGCAGGGTCAGCCCCAGCATTTT; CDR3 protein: CASSEQGQPQHF
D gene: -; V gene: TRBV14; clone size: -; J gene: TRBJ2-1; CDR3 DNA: TGTGCCAGCAGCCAAGTTGTTTCCGGTGAGCAGTTCTTC; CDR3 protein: CASSQVVSGEQFF
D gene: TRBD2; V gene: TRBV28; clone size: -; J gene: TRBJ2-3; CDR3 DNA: TGTGCCAGCAGTCCGGCCGGGACTAGAGACACAGATACGCAGTATTTT; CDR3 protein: CASSPAGTRDTDTQYF
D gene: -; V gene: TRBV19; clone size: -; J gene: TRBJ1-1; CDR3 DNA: TGTGCGACTATTCCGGGTCAGAACACTGAAGCTTTCTTT; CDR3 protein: CATIPGQNTEAFF
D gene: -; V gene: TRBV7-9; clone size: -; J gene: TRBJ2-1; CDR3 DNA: TGTGCCAGCAGCTTCGGTTGGAATAATGAGCAGTTCTTC; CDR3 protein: CASSFGWNNEQFF
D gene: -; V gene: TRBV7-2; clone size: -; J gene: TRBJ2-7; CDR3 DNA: TGTGCCAGCAGCCAGTTAACGGAGCAGTACTTC; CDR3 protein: CASSQLTEQYF
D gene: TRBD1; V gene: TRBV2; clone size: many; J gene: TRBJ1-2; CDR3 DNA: TGTGCCAGCACCCCGGACAGGGGCTCGGGAGGCTACACCTTC; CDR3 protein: CASTPDRGSGGYTF
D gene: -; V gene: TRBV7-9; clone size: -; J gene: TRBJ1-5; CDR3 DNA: TGTGCCAGCACCCAGACCGGCAATCAGCCCCAGCATTTT; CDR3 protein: CASTQTGNQPQHF
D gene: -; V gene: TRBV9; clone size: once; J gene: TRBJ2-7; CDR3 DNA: TGTGCCAGCTCCGGTGGGGCTGGAACCTACGAGCAGTACTTC; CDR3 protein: CASSGGAGTYEQYF
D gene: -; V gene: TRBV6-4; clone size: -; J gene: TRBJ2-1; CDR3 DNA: TGTGCCAGCAGTGACCAGTACAATGAGCAGTTCTTC; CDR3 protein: CASSDQYNEQFF
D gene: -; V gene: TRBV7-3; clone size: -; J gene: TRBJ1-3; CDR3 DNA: TGTGCCAGCAGCTCGGGGGGCGCGGCGAACACCATATATTTT; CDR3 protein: CASSSGGAANTIYF
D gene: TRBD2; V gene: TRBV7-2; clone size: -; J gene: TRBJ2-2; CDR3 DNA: TGTGCCAGCAGCCCAAAAACCCCCCTCGGGGGGGCTGGTGGGGAGCTGTTTTTT; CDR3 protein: CASSPKTPLGGAGGELFF
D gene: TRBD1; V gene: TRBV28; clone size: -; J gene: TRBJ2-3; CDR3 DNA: TGTGCCAGCAGTTTGTTGGGGACAGGGATCATTCCAGATACGCAGTATTTT; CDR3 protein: CASSLLGTGIIPDTQYF
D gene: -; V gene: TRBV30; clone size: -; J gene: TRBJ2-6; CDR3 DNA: TGTGCCTGGAGTCGGGGCAGGGTTCGCTCTGGGGCCAACGTCCTGACTTTC; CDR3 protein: CAWSRGRVRSGANVLTF
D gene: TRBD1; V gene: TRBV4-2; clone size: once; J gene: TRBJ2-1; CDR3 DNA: TGTGCCAGCAGCCAAGACGGGACAGCCTATACCTACAATGAGCAGTTCTTC; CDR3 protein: CASSQDGTAYTYNEQFF
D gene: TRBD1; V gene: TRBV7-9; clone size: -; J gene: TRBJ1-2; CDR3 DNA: TGTGCCAGCAGCCAGGGGGAGTTACGACACTATGGCTACACCTTC; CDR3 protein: CASSQGELRHYGYTF
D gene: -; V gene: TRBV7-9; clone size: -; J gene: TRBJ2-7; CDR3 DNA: TGTGCCAGCAGCTTATCGGGTTACGAGCAGTACTTC; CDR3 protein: CASSLSGYEQYF
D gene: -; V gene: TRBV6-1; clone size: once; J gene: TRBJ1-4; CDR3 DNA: TGTGCCAGCAGTCACGGACGGACACAGCCAGGGAAACTGTTTTTT; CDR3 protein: CASSHGRTQPGKLFF
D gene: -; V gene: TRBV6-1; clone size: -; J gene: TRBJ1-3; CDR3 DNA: TGTGCCAGCAGTGAAGGACTACCCCAATCAGGAAACACCATATATTTT; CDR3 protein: CASSEGLPQSGNTIYF
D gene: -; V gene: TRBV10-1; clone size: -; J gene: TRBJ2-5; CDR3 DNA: TGCGCCAGCCCCCGGCGGCAAGAGACCCAGTACTTC; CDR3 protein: CASPRRQETQYF
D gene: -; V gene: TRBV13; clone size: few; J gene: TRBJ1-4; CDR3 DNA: TGTGCCAGCAGCTTGAGGCAGGGGAGTGAAAAACTGTTTTTT; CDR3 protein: CASSLRQGSEKLFF
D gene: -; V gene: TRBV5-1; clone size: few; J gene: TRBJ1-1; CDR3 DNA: TGCGCCAGCAGCTTACAGGGAGATGAAGCTTTCTTT; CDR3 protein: CASSLQGDEAFF
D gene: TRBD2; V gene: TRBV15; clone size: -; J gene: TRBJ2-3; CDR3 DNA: TGTGCCACCAGCAGATCAGCGGGGGTCAGCACAGATACGCAGTATTTT; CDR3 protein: CATSRSAGVSTDTQYF
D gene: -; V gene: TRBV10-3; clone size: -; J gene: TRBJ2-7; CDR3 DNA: TGTGCCATCAGTGAGGGGACCAGCAGCTACGAGCAGTACTTC; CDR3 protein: CAISEGTSSYEQYF
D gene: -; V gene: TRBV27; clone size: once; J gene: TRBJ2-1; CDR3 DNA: TGTGCCAGCAGTCCCCTCCCCCCGGACCATAACAATGAGCAGTTCTTC; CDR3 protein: CASSPLPPDHNNEQFF
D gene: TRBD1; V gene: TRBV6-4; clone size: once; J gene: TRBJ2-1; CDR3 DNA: TGTGCCAGCAGTCAACTTCAGGGGGCAGGTGAGCAGTTCTTC; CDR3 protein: CASSQLQGAGEQFF
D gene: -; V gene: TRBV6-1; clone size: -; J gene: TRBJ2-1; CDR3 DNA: TGTGCCAGCCGACAGGAAAGCTCCTACAATGAGCAGTTCTTC; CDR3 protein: CASRQESSYNEQFF
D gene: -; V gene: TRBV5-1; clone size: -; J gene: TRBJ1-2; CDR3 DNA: TGCGCCAGCAGCTTGGTACCGGGTGACTATGGCTACACCTTC; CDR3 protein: CASSLVPGDYGYTF
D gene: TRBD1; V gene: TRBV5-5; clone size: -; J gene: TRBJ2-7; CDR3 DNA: TGTGCCAGCGGCAGGATGGGACAGGGGGCATACGAGCAGTACTTC; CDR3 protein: CASGRMGQGAYEQYF
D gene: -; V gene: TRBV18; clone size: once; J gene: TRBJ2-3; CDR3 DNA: TGTGCCAGCTCCGGAACCGTCGGGTCAGATACGCAGTATTTT; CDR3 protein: CASSGTVGSDTQYF
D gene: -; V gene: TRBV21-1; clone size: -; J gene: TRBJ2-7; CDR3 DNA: TGTGCCAGCAGCCCCCGGCCGAGGGACAGGGAAAACGAGCAGTACTTC; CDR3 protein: CASSPRPRDRENEQYF
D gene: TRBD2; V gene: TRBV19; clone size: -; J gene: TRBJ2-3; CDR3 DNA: TGTGCCAGTAGTATAGGTCGGATAGCGGGATCCACAGATACGCAGTATTTT; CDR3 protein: CASSIGRIAGSTDTQYF
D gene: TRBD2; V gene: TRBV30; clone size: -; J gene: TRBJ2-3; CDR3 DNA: TGTGCCTGGAATTTGGCTAGCGGGGGGGTAAGCACAGATACGCAGTATTTT; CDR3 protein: CAWNLASGGVSTDTQYF
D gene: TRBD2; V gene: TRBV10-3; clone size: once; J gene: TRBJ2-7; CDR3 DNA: TGTGCCATCAGTGATGGAAGGTCGGAGCGGGGGTCCCGCTACGAGCAGTACTTC; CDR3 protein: CAISDGRSERGSRYEQYF
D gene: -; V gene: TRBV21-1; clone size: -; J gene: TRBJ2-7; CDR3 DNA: TGTGCCAGCAGCAAACACGAGCAGTACTTC; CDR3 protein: CASSKHEQYF
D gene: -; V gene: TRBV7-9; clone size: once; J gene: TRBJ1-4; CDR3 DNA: TGTGCCAGCAGCTCACCGCAGGGGTGGGAAAAACTGTTTTTT; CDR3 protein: CASSSPQGWEKLFF
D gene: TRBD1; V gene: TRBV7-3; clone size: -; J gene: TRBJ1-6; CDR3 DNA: TGTGCCAGCAGCTCCCGACAGGGGAGTAATTCACCCCTCCACTTT; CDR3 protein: CASSSRQGSNSPLHF
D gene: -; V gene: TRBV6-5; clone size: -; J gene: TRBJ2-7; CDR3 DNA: TGTGCCAGCAGGGCGGGACAGTCCTACGAGCAGTACTTC; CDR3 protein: CASRAGQSYEQYF
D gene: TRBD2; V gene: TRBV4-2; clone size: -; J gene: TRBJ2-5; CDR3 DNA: TGTGCCAGCAGCCAAGAATTGATAGCGGGGGTAGGCGGGACCCAGTACTTC; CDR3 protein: CASSQELIAGVGGTQYF
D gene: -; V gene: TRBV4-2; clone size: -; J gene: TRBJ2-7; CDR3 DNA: TGTGCCAGCAGCCAAGATTTCCAGGGTGCAGGCGAGCAGTACTTC; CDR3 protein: CASSQDFQGAGEQYF
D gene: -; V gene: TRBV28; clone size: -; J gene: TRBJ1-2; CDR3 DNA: TGTGCCAGCAGGAGCCCGGGAAAATCTAGCTATGGCTACACCTTC; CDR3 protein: CASRSPGKSSYGYTF